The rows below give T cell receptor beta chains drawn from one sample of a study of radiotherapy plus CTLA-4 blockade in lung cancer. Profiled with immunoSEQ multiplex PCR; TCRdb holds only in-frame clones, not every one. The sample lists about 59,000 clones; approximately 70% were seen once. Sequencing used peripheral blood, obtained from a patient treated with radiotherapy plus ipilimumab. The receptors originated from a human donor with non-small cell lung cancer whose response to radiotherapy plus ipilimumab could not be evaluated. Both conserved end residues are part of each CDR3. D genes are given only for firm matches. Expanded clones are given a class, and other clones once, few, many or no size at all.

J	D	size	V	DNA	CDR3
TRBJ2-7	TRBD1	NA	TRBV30	TGTGCCTGGAACGACAGGGAGTGGGACGAGCAGTACTTC	CAWNDREWDEQYF
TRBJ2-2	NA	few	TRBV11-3	TGTGCCAGCAGCCTCGGGGCCGGGGAGCTGTTTTTT	CASSLGAGELFF
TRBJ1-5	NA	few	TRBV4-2	TGTGCCAGCAGCTTGGCCGGGGGGTACAATCAGCCCCAGCATTTT	CASSLAGGYNQPQHF
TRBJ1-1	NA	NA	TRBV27	TGTGCCAGCAGTTTATCGAGGCCTGAGACTGAAGCTTTCTTT	CASSLSRPETEAFF
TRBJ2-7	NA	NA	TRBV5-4	TGTGCCAGCAGCATCGGACTTTCGGACGAGCAGTACTTC	CASSIGLSDEQYF
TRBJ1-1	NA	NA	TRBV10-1	TGCGCCAGCAGCCTCGGCGGGGGTTCGGGCACTGAAGCTTTCTTT	CASSLGGGSGTEAFF
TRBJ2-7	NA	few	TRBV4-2	TGTGCCAGCAGCTTAACTCCCGGTATCGAGCAGTACTTC	CASSLTPGIEQYF
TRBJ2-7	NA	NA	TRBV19	TGTGCCAGTAGTATAGAAACAGGGTCGGGCTACGAGCAGTACTTC	CASSIETGSGYEQYF
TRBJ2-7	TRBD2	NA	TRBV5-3	TGTGCCCCCCCAGTTAGCGGGGTCTACGAGCAGTACTTC	CAPPVSGVYEQYF
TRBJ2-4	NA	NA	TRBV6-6	TGTGCCAGCAGTCAGGGCGTTGGGGTAATCGGGTACTTC	CASSQGVGVIGYF
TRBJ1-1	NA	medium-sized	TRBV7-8	TGTGCCAGCAGCTTAGCCGGCGGACTTGTGAACACTGAAGCTTTCTTT	CASSLAGGLVNTEAFF
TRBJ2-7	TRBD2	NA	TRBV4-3	TGCGCCAGCAGCCAAGATACAGGCGGGGGGGGCGAGCAGTACTTC	CASSQDTGGGGEQYF
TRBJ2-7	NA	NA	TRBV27	TGTGCCAGTAGAAGGGACAAGATCTCCTACGAGCAGTACTTC	CASRRDKISYEQYF
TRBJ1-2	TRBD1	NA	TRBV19	TGTGCCAGTAGTATCGGGGGACAGGGGGCCTACACCTTC	CASSIGGQGAYTF
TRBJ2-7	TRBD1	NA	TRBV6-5	TGTGCCAGCAGTAGCCGGGACAGGTCCTACGAGCAGTACTTC	CASSSRDRSYEQYF
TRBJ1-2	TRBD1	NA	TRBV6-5	TGTGCCAGCAGTTTGACAGGGCGCAATAACTATGGCTACACCTTC	CASSLTGRNNYGYTF
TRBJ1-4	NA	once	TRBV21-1	TGTGCCAGCAGCAAAGGGGTCGGCCAGGGTGATGAAAAACTGTTTTTT	CASSKGVGQGDEKLFF
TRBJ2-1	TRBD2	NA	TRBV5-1	TGCGCCAGCAGAGGACTAGCGGAGGGGGCGGATGAGCAGTTCTTC	CASRGLAEGADEQFF
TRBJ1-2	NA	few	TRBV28	TGTGCCAGCAGGACGGACAGAACATATGGCTACACCTTC	CASRTDRTYGYTF
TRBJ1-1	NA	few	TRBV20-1	TGCAGTGCTATAACCGGGTCGCGAGCTTTCTTT	CSAITGSRAFF
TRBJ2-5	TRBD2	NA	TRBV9	TGTGCCAGCAGCCCGGGGGGGTCACAAGAGACCCAGTACTTC	CASSPGGSQETQYF
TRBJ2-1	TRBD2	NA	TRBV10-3	TGTGCCATCAGTGATTTCGAGGCGGGAGGGGGGCAATCCTACAATGAGCAGTTCTTC	CAISDFEAGGGQSYNEQFF
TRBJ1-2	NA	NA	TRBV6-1	TGTGCCAGCAGTGAAGTAGGTTGGGCCCGCTATGGCTACACCTTC	CASSEVGWARYGYTF
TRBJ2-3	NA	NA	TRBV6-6	TGTGCCAGCAGTTCAATAGATACGCAGTATTTT	CASSSIDTQYF
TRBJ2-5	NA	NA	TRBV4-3	TGCGCCAGCAGCCGACCGGGGATGGAGACCCAGTACTTC	CASSRPGMETQYF
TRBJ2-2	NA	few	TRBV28	TGTGCCAGCAGCCTAGCGAGGAACACCGGGGAGCTGTTTTTT	CASSLARNTGELFF
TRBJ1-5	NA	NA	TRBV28	TGTGCCAGCAGTTTACGGCAGGGCGATCAGCCCCAGCATTTT	CASSLRQGDQPQHF
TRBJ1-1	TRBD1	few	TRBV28	TGTGCCAGCAGCGGGACAGGGGGTTTAGAAGCAGCTTTCTTT	CASSGTGGLEAAFF
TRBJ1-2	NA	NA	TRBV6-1	TGTGCCAGCAGTTCCGCGACAGGAAACTATGGCTACACCTTC	CASSSATGNYGYTF
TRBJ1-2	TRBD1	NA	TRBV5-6	TGTGCCAGCAGCGTTGGACAGGGGCATGGCTACACCTTC	CASSVGQGHGYTF
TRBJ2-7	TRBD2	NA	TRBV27	TGTGCCAGCAGTCCCAGACTAGCGGGAGCCTCAACGGGGGACGAGCAGTACTTC	CASSPRLAGASTGDEQYF
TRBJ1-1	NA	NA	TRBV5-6	TGTGCCAGCAGCTTGCCGTCCACTGAAGCTTTCTTT	CASSLPSTEAFF
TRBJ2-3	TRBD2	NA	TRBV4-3	TGCGCCAGCAGCCTGACTAGCGGGGGGATCACAGATACGCAGTATTTT	CASSLTSGGITDTQYF
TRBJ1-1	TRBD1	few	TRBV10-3	TGTGCCATCAGTGACCCGGATCCGGGACAGGGGTACACTGAAGCTTTCTTT	CAISDPDPGQGYTEAFF
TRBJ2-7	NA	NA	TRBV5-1	TGCGCCAGCAGCCCCGGGGGGCCCTACGAGCAGTACTTC	CASSPGGPYEQYF
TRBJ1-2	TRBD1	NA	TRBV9	TGTGCCAGCAGTGGGACAGGAATAGGGGGCTATGGCTACACCTTC	CASSGTGIGGYGYTF
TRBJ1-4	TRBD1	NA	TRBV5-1	TGCGCCAGCAGCCCGCTGGGGACAGTCCCGGCAACTAATGAAAAACTGTTTTTT	CASSPLGTVPATNEKLFF
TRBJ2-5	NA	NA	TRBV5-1	TGCGCCAGCAGCCCTAACCAGAGGGAGACCCAGTACTTC	CASSPNQRETQYF
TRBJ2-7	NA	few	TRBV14	TGTGCCAGCAGCCAAGCCCAAGTAGGGGCCTGGATTACCCTCTACGAGCAGTACTTC	CASSQAQVGAWITLYEQYF
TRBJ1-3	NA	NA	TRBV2	TGTGCCAGCAGTGAACACAGAGTCTCTGGAAACACCATATATTTT	CASSEHRVSGNTIYF
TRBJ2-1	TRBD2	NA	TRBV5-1	TGCGCCAGCAGGGGCGGGGGGGCCCGCTCCTACAATGAGCAGTTCTTC	CASRGGGARSYNEQFF
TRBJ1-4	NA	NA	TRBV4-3	TGCGCCAGCACCTTCTCAATACAGGGAACGACAACTAATGAAAAACTGTTTTTT	CASTFSIQGTTTNEKLFF
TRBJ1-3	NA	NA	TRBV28	TGTGCCAGCAGTTGGAGCTCTGGAAACACCATATATTTT	CASSWSSGNTIYF
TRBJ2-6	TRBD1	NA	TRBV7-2	TGTGCCAGCAGCTTACTAAATTGGGGACAGGGGACTGGGGCCAACGTCCTGACTTTC	CASSLLNWGQGTGANVLTF
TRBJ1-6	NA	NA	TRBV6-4	TGTGCCAGCAGTGAAATCGAGGGATCACCCCTCCACTTT	CASSEIEGSPLHF
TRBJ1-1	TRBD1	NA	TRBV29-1	TGCAGCGTTGAATCGGGCAGGGGGACTGAAGCTTTCTTT	CSVESGRGTEAFF
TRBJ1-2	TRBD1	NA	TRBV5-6	TGTGCCAGCAGCCCGGGACAGGTTGGATGGGGAAGTGGCTACACCTTC	CASSPGQVGWGSGYTF
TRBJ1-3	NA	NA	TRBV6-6	TGTGCCAGCAGTTATAACGGGGGTTACGGAAACACCATATATTTT	CASSYNGGYGNTIYF